Sequencing of this TCR beta chain was carried out in a study of regulatory T cells in long-lasting Graves disease. Time point given: newly diagnosed GD, antithyroid drugs for less than 3 months. From RNA extracted from PBMCs, the TCR library was made. Building the TCR beta libraries relied on iRepertoire HTBI primers, and CDR3 regions underwent Arm-PCR. TCRdb reprocessed the multiplex PCR reads via MiXCR and lists one record per CDR3 protein. Of 450,000 to 650,000 distinct CDR3 sequences in the sample, more than 15% were seen once. The same data also contributed to another study, on T cells in Graves' hyperthyroidism and ophthalmopathy.

The sample consisted of peripheral blood mononuclear cells (PBMCs), taken at new diagnosis, from a patient treated with antithyroid drugs. This clonotype was sampled from a middle-aged woman with Graves disease.

The CDR3 region is CAGSRSGGETQYF. CDR3 sequence (DNA): TGTGCCGGAAGCAGGTCGGGGGGAGAGACCCAGTACTTC. The gene calls are TRBV12-3 or TRBV12-4 and TRBJ2-5; 7 positions match TRBD2. After removal of 11 bases from V and 4 bases from J, the junction contained 10 bases not matched to a gene. The CDR3 runs 13 residues.